The 13 T cell receptor beta chains below come from one sample, sequenced in a study of spatial heterogeneity in lung cancer. Indicated time point: sample taken at primary tumor resection. Whole RNA, which was extracted from tumor, nontumor lung tissue or frozen PBMC, was sequenced without any cell sorting. TCRdb ran MiXCR on the 5' RACE reads and lists one entry per CDR3 protein. The sample records some 6,900 distinct CDR3 sequences, around 3.7% being singletons. Sequenced here: normal lung tissue next to the tumor, sampled at surgery. These receptors were collected from a female donor with early-stage non-small cell lung cancer.

This clonotype was seen a few times. This beta chain is a stray sequence in a library constructed for alpha chains; its clone size is not meaningful. The CDR3 loop reads CASSLRGAMLDTQYF. The CDR3 region has the DNA TGTGCCAGCAGCTTGCGGGGGGCGATGTTAGATACGCAGTATTTT. The chain has TRBV13 and TRBJ2-3; 8 bases fit TRBD2. J lost 5 bases, V lost 3 bases, and 7 bases had no gene match. Germline loops: CDR1 PRHDT, CDR2 FYEKMQ (reference sequence). There are 15 residues in the CDR3.

This clonotype was seen at least ten times. A library made for alpha chains picked up this beta chain off target, so its size means little. The J gene is TRBJ2-1, the V gene TRBV6-6; no firm D call. Germline V gene lookup returns CDR1 MNHNY and CDR2 SVGAGI (reference sequence). With 4 bases removed from V and 9 bases from J, the gap between germline ends came to 10 bases. This CDR3 has 12 residues. In DNA form, the CDR3 reads TGTGCCAGCAGTTCCCTGGAGCCTGAGCAGTTCTTC. Translating gives CASSSLEPEQFF.

This clonotype was seen repeatedly, ten times or more. This beta chain was picked up by a library intended for alpha chains and is off target, so its count carries little meaning. V is TRBV11-3 and J is TRBJ1-1; 12 bases line up with TRBD1. The J segment lost 0 bases and the V segment lost 3 bases, leaving 8 bases of the junction unmatched. Germline-derived CDR1 and CDR2 are SGHNT and YENEEA. CDR3 size: 18 residues. In DNA form, the CDR3 reads TGTGCCAGCAGCTTCTCCGGGACAGGGGGCTCCATGAACACTGAAGCTTTCTTT. This translates into CASSFSGTGGSMNTEAFF.

This clonotype was observed many times. This beta chain is a stray read from a library made for alpha chains; its abundance is not meaningful. The chain has TRBV29-1 and TRBJ2-5; D could derive from TRBD1 or TRBD2 (5 bases each). There are 12 residues in the CDR3. The germline CDR1 and CDR2 sequences are SQVTM and ANQGSEA. V lost 4 bases and J lost 1, with 7 bases in between. CDR3 DNA: TGCAGCGTTGCGAGGGGCCAAGAGACCCAGTACTTC. Translated: CSVARGQETQYF. The entire variable domain, with the rest obtained from reference TRBV29-1 and TRBJ2-5, is as follows: SAVISQKPSRDICQRGTSLTIQCQVDSQVTMMFWYRQQPGQSLTLIATANQGSEATYESGFVIDKFPISRPNLTFSTLTVSNMSPEDSSIYLCSVARGQETQYFGPGTRLLVL.

Ten or more counts support this clonotype. For a library built for alpha chains, this beta chain is a stray read; little rests on its size. The chain uses TRBV11-2 and TRBJ2-4; TRBD1 or TRBD2 may be the D gene (6 bases each). The V end lost 1 base, the J end lost 0 bases, and 10 bases lay between the germline ends. Germline loops: CDR1 SGHAT, CDR2 FQNNGV. The CDR3 is 16 residues long. The CDR3 reads CASSLVGGPAKNIQYF. The CDR3 bases are TGTGCCAGCAGCTTAGTCGGGGGCCCAGCCAAAAACATTCAGTACTTC. Based on the CDR3 plus reference TRBV11-2 and TRBJ2-4, the full variable domain is EAGVAQSPRYKIIEKRQSVAFWCNPISGHATLYWYQQILGQGPKLLIQFQNNGVVDDSQLPKDRFSAERLKGVDSTLKIQPAKLEDSAVYLCASSLVGGPAKNIQYFGAGTRLSVL.

The sample holds many counts of this clonotype. This beta chain represents an off-target read in a library built for alpha chains; its size is of limited meaning. The chain uses TRBV6-2 or TRBV6-3 and TRBJ2-3, with 11 bases fitting TRBD2. The CDR3 is 17 amino acids. CDR1 is MNHEY and CDR2 is SVGEGT in the germline V gene. V lost 6 bases to trimming and J lost 2 bases; unmatched junction nucleotides: 10. The chain's CDR3 is CASRQTVSGGATDTQYF. The CDR3 DNA sequence: TGTGCCAGCAGACAGACCGTTAGCGGGGGGGCCACAGATACGCAGTATTTT.

This clonotype has at least ten counts. Within a library made for alpha chains, this beta chain is off target, and its count is uninformative. This chain links TRBV27 with TRBJ1-2; D possibly corresponds to TRBD1 (5 bases). CDR1 is MNHEY and CDR2 is SMNVEV in the germline V gene (reference sequence). Trimming stripped 0 bases from V and 7 bases from J, with 9 bases between. This CDR3 is 13 amino acids long. This CDR3 reads CASSLSRGSGYTF. CDR3 nucleotides: TGTGCCAGCAGTTTATCCCGGGGCAGTGGCTACACCTTC.

This clonotype ranks as medium-sized (0.01 to 0.1%). This beta chain turned up in a library designed for alpha chains; as an off-target read, its abundance says little. The chain combines TRBV5-5 with TRBJ2-3, with D possibly being TRBD2 (5 bases). The CDR3 has 15 residues. The V and J ends lost 1 base and 0 bases respectively, with 9 bases between them. CDR1 is SGHKS, CDR2 YYEKEE, per germline (reference sequence). In nucleotides, the CDR3 is TGTGCCAGCAGCTTGTTGCTAGCTAGCACAGATACGCAGTATTTT. It yields the protein CASSLLLASTDTQYF.

On this clonotype itself: A library made for alpha chains picked up this beta chain off target, so its size means little. The V gene is TRBV3-1, the J gene TRBJ2-4; tentatively, D is TRBD2 (6 bases). CDR3 length equals 12 residues. Per the germline V gene, CDR1 is LGHDT and CDR2 is YNNKEL (reference sequence). Trimming shortened V by 4 bases and J by 5 bases, and 6 bases separated the two germline ends. This chain's CDR3 is CASSPGENIQYF. The CDR3 DNA is TGTGCCAGCAGCCCGGGGGAAAACATTCAGTACTTC.

This clonotype is medium-sized by share. This beta chain is an unintended read in a library built for alpha chains; its size means little. This rearrangement joins TRBV7-9 to TRBJ1-1, with D uncertain. The V and J ends lost 1 base and 8 bases respectively, with 11 bases between them. The CDR3 consists of 13 residues. The germline gives CDR1 SEHNR, CDR2 FQNEAQ (reference sequence). CDR3 in DNA: TGTGCCAGCAGCTTAGACGAGCCACCGGAAGCTTTCTTT. Its protein product is CASSLDEPPEAFF. Full variable domain (missing parts from reference TRBV7-9 and TRBJ1-1): DTGVSQNPRHKITKRGQNVTFRCDPISEHNRLYWYRQTLGQGPEFLTYFQNEAQLEKSRLLSDRFSAERPKGSFSTLEIQRTEQGDSAMYLCASSLDEPPEAFFGQGTRLTVV.

This clonotype was seen many times. Because the library targeted alpha chains, this beta chain is an off-target read whose size means little. The V gene is TRBV5-6, the J gene TRBJ1-1, with 8 nucleotides matching TRBD1. Germline CDR1 is SGHDT and CDR2 is YYEEEE. The V and J ends lost 0 bases and 1 base, in that order; junction bases with no gene match: 5. The CDR3 consists of 16 residues. The CDR3 nucleotides read TGTGCCAGCAGCTTGGGATCAGGACAGGGGAACACTGAAGCTTTCTTT. Its protein is CASSLGSGQGNTEAFF.

On this clonotype itself: This beta chain is off target for a library built for alpha chains, so its abundance means little. The chain is built from TRBV28 and TRBJ2-7, with 11 bases lining up with TRBD1. CDR1 and CDR2 from the germline V gene are MDHEN and SYDVKM. The CDR3 consists of 13 residues. CDR3 coding DNA: TGTGTCACCCAGGACAGGGGGCGTAACGAGCAGTACTTC. Amino acids: CVTQDRGRNEQYF.

This clonotype is judged medium-sized. This beta chain was picked up by a library intended for alpha chains and is off target, so its count carries little meaning. V usage is TRBV5-8 and J usage is TRBJ1-2; TRBD1 matches 8 bases. This CDR3 contains 16 residues. Looked up from germline, CDR1 is SGHTS and CDR2 is YDEGEE. The V and J ends lost 4 bases and 4 bases, in that order; junction bases with no gene match: 12. The CDR3, as DNA: TGTGCCAGCAGCGAGGACAGGGTAGAGGAAGGCTATGGCTACACCTTC. It codes for CASSEDRVEEGYGYTF.